The rows below give T cell receptor beta chains drawn from one sample of a study of beta chain features in type 1 diabetes. The repertoire was sequenced with immunoSEQ multiplex PCR; TCRdb's copy has only in-frame clones and lacks some. The sample consists of hundreds of thousands of clones, roughly an eighth of them appearing once. The material sequenced was naive CD4+ T cells from blood. These receptors came from a man aged 18 to 30 with type 1 diabetes. CDR3s include the opening cysteine and the closing phenylalanine or tryptophan. D genes are given only for firm matches. Size tells how often a clone was seen (once, few, many) or the class of an expanded clone, and some rows leave it out.

TRBV29-1	TRBJ1-2	NA	few	TGCAGCGTCATATGGGCGGGGGACTATGGCTACACCTTC	CSVIWAGDYGYTF
TRBV29-1	TRBJ1-3	NA	few	TGCAGCGCTGTTGGGACGGCGGGTGACACCATATATTTT	CSAVGTAGDTIYF
TRBV5-1	TRBJ1-4	NA	NA	TGCGCCAGCAGCTCCGACACTACTAATGAAAAACTGTTTTTT	CASSSDTTNEKLFF
TRBV19	TRBJ2-6	NA	few	TGTGCCAGTACCCCGAGAGGGCGCTCTGGGGCCAACGTCCTGACTTTC	CASTPRGRSGANVLTF
TRBV19	TRBJ2-7	TRBD1	few	TGTGCCAGTAGTATGGCACAGGGGGCCTACGAGCAGTACTTC	CASSMAQGAYEQYF
TRBV27	TRBJ1-1	NA	few	TGTGCCAGCAGGGCAGGGACTGAAGCTTTCTTT	CASRAGTEAFF
TRBV4-1	TRBJ1-5	TRBD1	NA	TGCGCCAGCAGCCAACCCCGACAGGGCGGCAATCAGCCCCAGCATTTT	CASSQPRQGGNQPQHF
TRBV5-6	TRBJ2-1	NA	NA	TGTGCCAGCCGCCGAGGGGGAGTGATCGATGAGCAGTTCTTC	CASRRGGVIDEQFF
TRBV5-1	TRBJ2-5	TRBD2	NA	TGCGCCAGCAGCTCGGGACTAGCGGGGGGCTGGGAGACCCAGTACTTC	CASSSGLAGGWETQYF
TRBV6-1	TRBJ1-6	NA	NA	TGTGCCAGCAGTGATGACAGGCCTCGGTCACCCCTCCACTTT	CASSDDRPRSPLHF
TRBV7-2	TRBJ1-1	TRBD1	NA	TGTGCCAGCAGCTTAGGACACAGGGGATCTGAAGCTTTCTTT	CASSLGHRGSEAFF
TRBV25-1	TRBJ2-2	TRBD2	NA	TGTGCCAGCAGTGAATACGGACTAGCGGTCACCGGGGAGCTGTTTTTT	CASSEYGLAVTGELFF
TRBV25-1	TRBJ1-1	NA	NA	TGTGCCAGCAGCTACGAAGGGGGCACTGAAGCTTTCTTT	CASSYEGGTEAFF
TRBV4-1	TRBJ1-6	NA	NA	TGCGCCAGCAGCCCTCGTGGGCAGGGAAGGTGGGTGAGTAATTCACCCCTCCACTTT	CASSPRGQGRWVSNSPLHF
TRBV29-1	TRBJ2-5	NA	NA	TGCAGCGTTCTGTCCATACAAGAGACCCAGTACTTC	CSVLSIQETQYF
TRBV7-2	TRBJ1-1	TRBD1	NA	TGTGCCAGCAGCAGACAGGGACTGAACACTGAAGCTTTCTTT	CASSRQGLNTEAFF
TRBV7-8	TRBJ1-1	NA	few	TGTGCCAGCAGCTTAGTCGTAGGGGAAGCTTTCTTT	CASSLVVGEAFF
TRBV6-5	TRBJ2-7	NA	NA	TGTGCCACCACACTACTCGACAGTTTAGGCGAGCAGTACTTC	CATTLLDSLGEQYF
TRBV7-9	TRBJ2-2	NA	NA	TGTGCCAGCAGCTTAAAGGCGGCCGGGGAGCTGTTTTTT	CASSLKAAGELFF
TRBV27	TRBJ2-3	NA	NA	TGTGCCAGCCGGGCTCGCAGCACAGATACGCAGTATTTT	CASRARSTDTQYF
TRBV7-9	TRBJ2-7	NA	few	TGTGCCAGCAGCCCCCCGGCCGTAATATCCTACGAGCAGTACTTC	CASSPPAVISYEQYF
TRBV2	TRBJ1-5	NA	few	TGTGCCAGCAGTGAAATAGAGGGCAATCAGCCCCAGCATTTT	CASSEIEGNQPQHF
TRBV6-6	TRBJ1-6	TRBD1	few	TGTGCCAGCAGCTCGAACGGACAGGGGACAAATTGGCCCCTCCACTTT	CASSSNGQGTNWPLHF
TRBV29-1	TRBJ2-3	NA	NA	TGCAGCGTCTTAAACCCCGGTCGGGTAGATACGCAGTATTTT	CSVLNPGRVDTQYF
TRBV28	TRBJ2-7	NA	NA	TGTGCCAGCAGTTCAACGTCTACCTACGAGCAGTACTTC	CASSSTSTYEQYF
TRBV30	TRBJ1-5	NA	NA	TGTGCCTGGAGTGTACGTGAAGGACATGCACCTGGACAGCCCCAGCATTTT	CAWSVREGHAPGQPQHF
TRBV7-8	TRBJ1-1	TRBD1	few	TGTGCCAGCAGCACCCGGACAGGGTCAGCTTTCTTT	CASSTRTGSAFF
TRBV5-1	TRBJ1-1	NA	NA	TGCGCCAGCAGTTGGCGCGGGGGGCAGAACACTGAAGCTTTCTTT	CASSWRGGQNTEAFF
TRBV7-6	TRBJ2-7	TRBD1	NA	TGTGCCAGCAGCTTAGTACCCCAGGGGGCCATTTCTTCCTACGAGCAGTACTTC	CASSLVPQGAISSYEQYF
TRBV5-6	TRBJ1-2	NA	few	TGTGCCAGCAGCTCGACCCTACAGGAGGGCTATGGCTACACCTTC	CASSSTLQEGYGYTF
TRBV30	TRBJ2-1	NA	NA	TGTGCCTGGAGCGGAAACGGGGGCCTTTACAATGAGCAGTTCTTC	CAWSGNGGLYNEQFF
TRBV28	TRBJ2-5	NA	few	TGTGCCAGCAGTTTTCTCAGGGAGACCCAGTACTTC	CASSFLRETQYF
TRBV4-2	TRBJ1-3	TRBD1	NA	TGTGCCAGCAGCCAAACCCGACAGGGGACGTCCGGAAACACCATATATTTT	CASSQTRQGTSGNTIYF
TRBV9	TRBJ1-5	NA	NA	TGTGCCAGCAGCGTAGGGGGGACTAGCAATCAGCCCCAGCATTTT	CASSVGGTSNQPQHF
TRBV5-4	TRBJ1-4	NA	few	TGTGCCACTTCGGCAACTAATGAAAAACTGTTTTTT	CATSATNEKLFF
TRBV28	TRBJ2-7	NA	few	TGTGCCAGCAGCCAACCGGGCGACGGGGCATACGAGCAGTACTTC	CASSQPGDGAYEQYF
TRBV27	TRBJ1-2	NA	few	TGTGCCAGCAGTTTATCTGGCCAAACACTATATTACTATGGCTACACCTTC	CASSLSGQTLYYYGYTF
TRBV7-9	TRBJ1-2	NA	NA	TGTGCCAGCAGCTTGCCTGTGTCAGCTGGCTACACCTTC	CASSLPVSAGYTF
TRBV6-1	TRBJ2-1	TRBD1	NA	TGTGCCAGCAGTGAATATCCGGGACAGGGAGAAATCGATGAGCAGTTCTTC	CASSEYPGQGEIDEQFF
TRBV7-9	TRBJ2-5	TRBD2	few	TGTGCCAGCAGCTTAATGCGGGGGTTCGAAGAGACCCAGTACTTC	CASSLMRGFEETQYF
TRBV29-1	TRBJ2-7	TRBD2	NA	TGCAGCGTTCTAGGGACGGGAGGCTACGAGCAGTACTTC	CSVLGTGGYEQYF
TRBV6-5	TRBJ2-7	TRBD1	few	TGTGCCAGCAGCCGGGTGGCAGGGGGTGCCGAGCAGTACTTC	CASSRVAGGAEQYF
TRBV5-4	TRBJ1-1	NA	NA	TGTGCCAGCAGTTTAGGGGGGGCCCACACTGAAGCTTTCTTT	CASSLGGAHTEAFF
TRBV4-1	TRBJ1-5	TRBD1	NA	TGCGCCAGCAGCCAACTCGGACAGGGGTACCAGCCCCAGCATTTT	CASSQLGQGYQPQHF
TRBV9	TRBJ2-2	NA	NA	TGTGCCAGCAGCGTAGACAGGCTGAACACCGGGGAGCTGTTTTTT	CASSVDRLNTGELFF
TRBV5-5	TRBJ1-1	TRBD1	few	TGTGCCAGCAGTCCAGGGGGCGACGTCACTGAAGCTTTCTTT	CASSPGGDVTEAFF